The 16 T cell receptor beta chains presented below share a single source sample, sequenced in a study of sequential checkpoint blockade in melanoma. Produced via immunoSEQ multiplex PCR; TCRdb's table is partial and in-frame only. The data show 20,000 to 25,000 clones, 82% seen once. The treatment denotes: randomized to nivolumab then ipilimumab (arm A) or the reverse (arm B). The sample consisted of CD8+ T cells sorted from blood (inferred from file names), taken from a patient given nivolumab and ipilimumab in sequence. The receptors originated from a human donor with melanoma.

The chain is built from TRBV19 and TRBJ1-3; D perhaps matches TRBD1 (5 bases). The germline V gene encodes CDR1 LNHDA and CDR2 SQIVND (reference sequence). This CDR3 spans 14 amino acids. The germline V and J ends were trimmed by 3 bases and 2 bases, with 8 bases remaining between them. The CDR3 region is CASSIGRAGNTIYF. The CDR3, as DNA: TGTGCCAGTAGTATCGGCAGGGCTGGAAACACCATATATTTT. The whole variable domain, remainder taken from reference TRBV19 and TRBJ1-3, is DGGITQSPKYLFRKEGQNVTLSCEQNLNHDAMYWYRQDPGQGLRLIYYSQIVNDFQKGDIAEGYSVSREKKESFPLTVTSAQKNPTAFYLCASSIGRAGNTIYFGEGSWLTVV.

This clone was seen a handful of times. The chain links TRBV27 to TRBJ2-3; D is unclear. The CDR3 extends over 15 amino acids. Germline V gives CDR1 MNHEY, CDR2 SMNVEV (reference sequence). The V and J ends lost 4 bases and 4 bases respectively, with 15 bases between them. The CDR3: CASSSPPSGADTQYF. The CDR3 DNA reads as TGTGCCAGCAGTTCACCCCCTAGTGGCGCAGATACGCAGTATTTT.

Only one count was recorded for this clone. The V and J genes are TRBV7-6 and TRBJ2-2; TRBD2 might be the D (5 bases). Per germline, CDR1 SGHVS and CDR2 FNYEAQ. Trimming left V 5 bases short and J 1 base short, with 20 bases between. The CDR3 totals 18 residues. The CDR3 loop reads CASSRQADHFGNTGELFF. CDR3 sequence (DNA): TGTGCCAGCAGCCGACAAGCGGACCATTTTGGGAACACCGGGGAGCTGTTTTTT.

In its sample, this clone was seen many times. The chain has TRBV7-9 and TRBJ2-1; maybe TRBD1 (7 bases). The germline V gene has CDR1 SEHNR and CDR2 FQNEAQ (reference sequence). This CDR3 has 12 amino acids. Trimming took off 2 bases at V and 12 bases at J, with 11 bases between the two ends. The CDR3 region is CASSLQGGGQFF. The CDR3 coding sequence is TGTGCCAGCAGCTTACAGGGGGGAGGGCAGTTCTTC.

This clone was recorded a few times. The chain uses TRBV19 and TRBJ1-1; TRBD1 matches 12 bases. Unmatched junction bases numbered 3, after V lost 7 bases and J lost 0 bases. This CDR3 is 15 amino acids long. Germline CDR1 and CDR2: LNHDA and SQIVND (reference sequence). CDR3 sequence: CASKGQGAMNTEAFF. The CDR3, as DNA: TGTGCCAGTAAGGGACAGGGGGCTATGAACACTGAAGCTTTCTTT.

The chain uses TRBV18 and TRBJ2-5, with no clear D. With 1 base removed from V and 4 bases from J, the gap between germline ends came to 13 bases. The germline V gene has CDR1 KGHSH and CDR2 LQKENI. This CDR3 comprises 15 residues. The CDR3 here is CASSPRNTHGETQYF. CDR3 nucleotide sequence: TGTGCCAGCTCACCACGAAACACCCATGGAGAGACCCAGTACTTC.

The gene calls are TRBV27 and TRBJ2-3; TRBD1 matches at 9 bases. With V trimmed by 6 bases and J by 2 bases, 9 bases remained unmatched. The CDR3 extends over 16 amino acids. Germline CDR1 and CDR2: MNHEY and SMNVEV (reference sequence). CDR3 amino acids: CASRSTGGRFTDTQYF. CDR3 coding DNA: TGTGCCAGCAGATCTACAGGGGGCCGTTTCACAGATACGCAGTATTTT.

This chain uses TRBV6-1 with TRBJ2-7; 10 bases are a match to TRBD1. Trimming at V came to 8 bases and at J to 2 bases, leaving 6 bases not matched to a gene. The CDR3 has 14 amino acids. The V gene's germline CDR1 is MNHNS and CDR2 SASEGT. The CDR3 loop is CASRQGQGPYEQYF. CDR3 nucleotides: TGTGCCAGCCGACAGGGACAGGGGCCCTACGAGCAGTACTTC.

The rearrangement uses TRBV29-1 and TRBJ2-3; TRBD2 matches at 10 bases. The trim removed 4 bases at V and 3 bases at J, leaving 10 bases unmatched. Germline values: CDR1 SQVTM, CDR2 ANQGSEA. The CDR3 totals 16 residues. The CDR3 reads CSVAASGSVGTDTQYF. For the CDR3, the DNA is TGCAGCGTTGCGGCTAGCGGGAGTGTTGGTACAGATACGCAGTATTTT.

This clone was picked up a small number of times. The chain joins TRBV7-2 to TRBJ2-3; 11 bases are shared with TRBD2. Germline lookup yields CDR1 SGHTA and CDR2 FQGNSA. Trimming at V came to 5 bases and at J to 1 base, leaving 5 bases not matched to a gene. The CDR3 is 16 amino acids. CDR3 sequence (DNA): TGTGCCAGCAGCCGATCGGGACTAGCGGGCACAGATACGCAGTATTTT. It encodes CASSRSGLAGTDTQYF. Drawing the rest from reference TRBV7-2 and TRBJ2-3, the complete variable domain is GAGVSQSPSNKVTEKGKDVELRCDPISGHTALYWYRQSLGQGLEFLIYFQGNSAPDKSGLPSDRFSAERTGGSVSTLTIQRTQQEDSAVYLCASSRSGLAGTDTQYFGPGTRLTVL.

In the case of this clone: At one of its ends the junction is not consistent with the germline gene, which may arise from a read error. In DNA form, the CDR3 reads TGTGCCGGCAGTTTTCGGGATTTCTCCTACAATGAGCAGTTCTTC. Its translation: CAGSFRDFSYNEQFF. The gene calls are TRBV27 and TRBJ2-1; perhaps TRBD2 as D (5 bases). The CDR3 runs 15 residues. CDR1 and CDR2 (germline): MNHEY, SMNVEV (reference sequence).

The chain couples TRBV19 to TRBJ2-3; a weak D match, TRBD1 (6 bases). V lost 1 base to trimming and J lost 0 bases, with 11 bases between them. Germline-derived CDR1 and CDR2 are LNHDA and SQIVND (reference sequence). The CDR3 runs to 16 residues. The DNA for the CDR3 is TGTGCCAGTAGTATAGGGACAGCCTTTAGCACAGATACGCAGTATTTT. Its translation is CASSIGTAFSTDTQYF.

The chain has TRBV6-5 and TRBJ2-1; D uncertain. V was clipped by 4 bases and J by 5 bases, with 6 bases between them. Germline CDR1 is MNHEY and CDR2 is SVGAGI. This CDR3 comprises 12 residues. CDR3 sequence reads: CASSFNDNEQFF. Written as DNA, the CDR3 is TGTGCCAGCAGTTTCAATGACAATGAGCAGTTCTTC.

J is TRBJ2-3 and V is TRBV4-3, with TRBD2 identical over 7 bases. Germline V gene data show CDR1 as LGHNA and CDR2 as YSLEER. This CDR3 spans 16 amino acids. V dropped 0 bases and J dropped 1; count of bases not matched to a gene: 4. This CDR3 reads CASSQEVLAGTDTQYF. The CDR3 DNA sequence: TGCGCCAGCAGCCAAGAAGTTCTAGCGGGCACAGATACGCAGTATTTT.

Points on this clone: The same CDR3 arises from other DNA sequences in this sample as well. The chain is built from TRBV30 and TRBJ2-3, with 7 positions matching TRBD2. Germline V gene sequence: CDR1 GTSNPN, CDR2 SVGIG (reference sequence). Trimming at V came to 4 bases and at J to 6 bases, leaving 16 bases not matched to a gene. The CDR3 runs 16 residues. The CDR3 loop is CAWTLGGPESMDTQYF. As DNA, the CDR3 is TGTGCCTGGACGTTGGGAGGGCCTGAGTCGATGGATACGCAGTATTTT. The variable domain in full, with the rest retrieved from reference TRBV30 and TRBJ2-3, is SQTIHQWPATLVQPVGSPLSLECTVEGTSNPNLYWYRQAAGRGLQLLFYSVGIGQISSEVPQNLSASRPQDRQFILSSKKLLLSDSGFYLCAWTLGGPESMDTQYFGPGTRLTVL.

Details on this clone: Other DNA variants within this sample encode the same CDR3. The chain couples TRBV9 to TRBJ1-1; TRBD1 is a possible D gene (5 bases). V was clipped by 0 bases and J by 0 bases, with 9 bases between them. The CDR3 totals 15 residues. CDR1 is SGDLS, CDR2 YYNGEE, per germline. This chain's CDR3 is CASSVDQGMNTEAFF. The CDR3, as DNA: TGTGCCAGCAGCGTAGACCAGGGAATGAACACTGAAGCTTTCTTT.